The entry below gives a single T cell receptor beta chain sequence along with its context. The target antigen is unknown. These data belong to a study of shared clonotypes between healthy human individuals. Study conclusions and caveats: Larger estimated richness was generally seen in naive subsets than in memory subsets.

TCRdb's table, derived via immunoSEQ multiplex PCR, lists solely in-frame clones and lacks some. The data hold about 2.3 million clones, with over 85% observed a single time. Trimming cost V 3 bases and J 5 bases; bases outside gene matches: 2. Germline V gene sequence: CDR1 SGHNT, CDR2 YYREEE (reference sequence). CDR3 length: 14 residues. Material for sequencing was naive CD4+ T cells from PBMCs. Subset described: CD45RA+ positively selected. The chain carries TRBV5-4 and TRBJ2-1; TRBD2 agrees at 10 bases. The origin of this receptor is a man aged 18 to 30 in good health. Some clones in this sample may be carry-over from other donors' samples. The CDR3 loop is CASSSLAGNNEQFF. DNA of the CDR3: TGTGCCAGCAGCTCACTAGCGGGAAACAATGAGCAGTTCTTC.